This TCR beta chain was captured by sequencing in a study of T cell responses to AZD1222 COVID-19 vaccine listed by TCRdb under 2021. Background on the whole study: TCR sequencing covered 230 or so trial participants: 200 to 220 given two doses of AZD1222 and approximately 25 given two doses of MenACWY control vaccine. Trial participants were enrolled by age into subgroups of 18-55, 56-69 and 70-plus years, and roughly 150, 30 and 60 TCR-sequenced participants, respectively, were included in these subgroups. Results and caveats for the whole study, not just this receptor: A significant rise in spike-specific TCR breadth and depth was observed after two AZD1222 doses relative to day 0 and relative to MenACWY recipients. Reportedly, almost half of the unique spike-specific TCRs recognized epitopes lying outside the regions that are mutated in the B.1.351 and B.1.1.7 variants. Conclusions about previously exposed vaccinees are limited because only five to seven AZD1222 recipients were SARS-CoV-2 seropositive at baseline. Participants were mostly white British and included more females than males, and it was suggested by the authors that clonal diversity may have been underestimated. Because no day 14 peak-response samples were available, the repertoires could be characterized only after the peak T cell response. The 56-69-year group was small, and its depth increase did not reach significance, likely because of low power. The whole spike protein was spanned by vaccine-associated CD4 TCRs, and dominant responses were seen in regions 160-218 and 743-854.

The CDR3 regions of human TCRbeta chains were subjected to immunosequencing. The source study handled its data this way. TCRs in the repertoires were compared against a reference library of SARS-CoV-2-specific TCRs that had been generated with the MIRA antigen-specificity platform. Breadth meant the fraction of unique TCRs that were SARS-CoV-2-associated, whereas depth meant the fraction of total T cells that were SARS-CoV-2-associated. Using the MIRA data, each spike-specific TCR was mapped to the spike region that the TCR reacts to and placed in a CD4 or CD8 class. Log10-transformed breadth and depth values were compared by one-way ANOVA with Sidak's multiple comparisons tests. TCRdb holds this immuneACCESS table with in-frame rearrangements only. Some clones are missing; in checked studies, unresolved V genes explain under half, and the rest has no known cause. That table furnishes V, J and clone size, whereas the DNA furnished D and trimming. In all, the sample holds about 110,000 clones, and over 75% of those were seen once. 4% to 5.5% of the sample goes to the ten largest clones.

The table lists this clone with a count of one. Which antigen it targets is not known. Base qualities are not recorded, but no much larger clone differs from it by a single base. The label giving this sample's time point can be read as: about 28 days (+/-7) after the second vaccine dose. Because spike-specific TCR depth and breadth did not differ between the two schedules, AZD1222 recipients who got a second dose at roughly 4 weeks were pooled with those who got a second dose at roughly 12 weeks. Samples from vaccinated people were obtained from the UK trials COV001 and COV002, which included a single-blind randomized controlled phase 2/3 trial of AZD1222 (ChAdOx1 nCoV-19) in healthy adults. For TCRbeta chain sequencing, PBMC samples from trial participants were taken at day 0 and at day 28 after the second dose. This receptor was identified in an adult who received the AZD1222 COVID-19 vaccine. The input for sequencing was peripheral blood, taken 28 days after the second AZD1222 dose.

This receptor carries the CDR3 CAISGGGQGPLGTEAFF. The DNA sequence follows: TGTGCCATCAGTGGCGGGGGACAGGGTCCCCTCGGCACTGAAGCTTTCTTT. The sequence links TRBV10-3 to TRBJ1-1, and TRBD1 matches 9 of the central bases. Sequences ENHRY (CDR1) and SYGVKD (CDR2) are obtained from the germline V gene. The cysteine opens and the phenylalanine closes a CDR3 of 17 amino acids. Solely the CDR3 DNA is kept, with 51 bases framed from the first base. Trimmed from V: 4 bases; trimmed from J: 4 bases; junction bases lacking a gene match: 13.